The clone carrying this T cell receptor beta chain was seen only once. The data were produced by immunoSEQ multiplex PCR, yet TCRdb's version contains in-frame clones alone and is incomplete. This table has roughly 45,000 clones, about 88% appearing once. V was trimmed by 6 bases and J by 0 bases, leaving 18 bases between them. The CDR3 spans 18 residues. CDR1 MDHEN and CDR2 SYDVKM come from the germline V gene. The data are from a study of T cell changes during pregnancy in multiple sclerosis. The V call is TRBV28, the J call TRBJ2-6; possibly TRBD1 for D (6 bases). This TCR came from a female donor with multiple sclerosis, enrolled in a pregnancy study. The source was CD4+ T cells from peripheral blood mononuclear cells, collected in the second trimester of pregnancy. CDR3 in amino acids: CASSLTGLGTSGANVLTF. Written as DNA, the CDR3 is TGTGCCAGCAGCCTCACAGGGTTAGGTACCTCTGGGGCCAACGTCCTGACTTTC.